Each of the 22 T cell receptor beta chains below was sequenced from the same sample in a study of cytomegalovirus exposure and HLA in healthy donors (dated by TCRdb to 2017 to 2019). Library generation was performed with the immunoSEQ multiplex PCR assay. A mixture of 60 forward primers for TCR Vbeta segments and 13 reverse primers for TCR Jbeta segments was used in the multiplex PCR. Sourced from immuneACCESS, this table was stored by TCRdb with only in-frame sequences that have V and J called. A share of the clones is absent; for the studies checked, an unresolved V gene accounts for under half, and the remainder has no known explanation. For this sample there are tens of thousands of clones; 65% to 90% appear just once. Roughly a tenth of the sample lies in the top ten. The sequencing input was PBMCs. Receptor source: a woman aged 18-30 years in good health and CMV-seropositive.

The J gene is TRBJ1-3, the V gene TRBV12-5; tentative D call: TRBD1 (5 bases). Trimming stripped 1 base from V and 0 bases from J, with 16 bases between. CDR1 and CDR2 from the germline V gene are LGHNT and FRNRAP. The CDR3 length is 18 residues. The CDR3 region is CASGLASDTTYSGNTIYF. The DNA of the CDR3 is TGTGCTAGTGGTTTGGCCTCGGACACAACGTACTCTGGAAACACCATATATTTT.

A single count supports this clone. V and J are TRBV2 and TRBJ1-3; 8 bases agree with TRBD1. CDR3 length: 15 amino acids. The junction had 6 bases not matched to a gene; V was cut back by 6 bases and J by 2 bases. Germline values: CDR1 SNHLY, CDR2 FYNNEI. The CDR3 region is CASRPTGETGNTIYF. CDR3 sequence (DNA): TGTGCCAGCAGACCGACAGGGGAAACTGGAAACACCATATATTTT. Full variable domain (rest looked up from reference TRBV2 and TRBJ1-3): EPEVTQTPSHQVTQMGQEVILRCVPISNHLYFYWYRQILGQKVEFLVSFYNNEISEKSEIFDDQFSVERPDGSNFTLKIRSTKLEDSAMYFCASRPTGETGNTIYFGEGSWLTVV.

The chain combines TRBV7-9 with TRBJ2-2; 7 bases match TRBD2. J lost 10 bases, V lost 5 bases, and 19 bases had no gene match. The CDR3 runs to 17 residues. CDR1 SEHNR and CDR2 FQNEAQ come from the germline V gene (reference sequence). CDR3 in amino acids: CASSPPLGSSGPVELFF. The CDR3 DNA reads as TGTGCCAGCAGCCCGCCGTTGGGGTCTAGCGGCCCCGTGGAGCTGTTTTTT. The full variable domain, with the rest looked up from reference TRBV7-9 and TRBJ2-2, is DTGVSQNPRHKITKRGQNVTFRCDPISEHNRLYWYRQTLGQGPEFLTYFQNEAQLEKSRLLSDRFSAERPKGSFSTLEIQRTEQGDSAMYLCASSPPLGSSGPVELFFGEGSRLTVL.

The chain joins TRBV19 to TRBJ1-2; perhaps TRBD1 as D (5 bases). In germline, CDR1 is LNHDA, CDR2 SQIVND (reference sequence). The V end lost 5 bases, the J end lost 4 bases, and 11 bases lay between the germline ends. The CDR3 contains 13 residues. The CDR3 sequence is CASSRGVPYGYTF. CDR3 bases: TGTGCCAGTAGTCGGGGGGTCCCCTATGGCTACACCTTC.

The genes are TRBV27 and TRBJ2-3, with D maybe TRBD1 (5 bases). Trimming shortened V by 8 bases and J by 5 bases, and 8 bases separated the two germline ends. The CDR3 spans 11 residues. Germline loops: CDR1 MNHEY, CDR2 SMNVEV (reference sequence). CDR3 DNA: TGTGCCAGCCGAAGGGGAGATACGCAGTATTTT. Translating it yields CASRRGDTQYF.

This clone was observed a handful of times. The V call is TRBV29-1, the J call TRBJ2-1, with 14 bases lining up with TRBD2. V shed 0 bases and J 13 bases; nucleotides not matched to a gene: 5. CDR3 size: 14 residues. Per germline, CDR1 SQVTM and CDR2 ANQGSEA. The CDR3 spells CSVEDGTSGGRQFF. The CDR3 DNA sequence: TGCAGCGTTGAAGATGGGACTAGCGGGGGCCGACAGTTCTTC.

This sequence joins TRBV4-3 and TRBJ1-5; no clear D gene. Trimming took off 0 bases at V and 7 bases at J, with 13 bases between the two ends. The CDR3 is made up of 15 amino acids. Germline CDR1 and CDR2: LGHNA and YSLEER. Written as DNA, the CDR3 is TGCGCCAGCAGCCAAGAAGGAGGAGTAGGGCAGCCCCAGCATTTT. The encoded protein is CASSQEGGVGQPQHF.

This chain links TRBV5-1 with TRBJ2-2; 8 bases align to TRBD1. V was pared by 1 base and J by 4 bases, with 6 bases of the junction left unmatched. Germline CDR1 SGHRS, CDR2 YFSETQ. This CDR3 comprises 16 residues. This CDR3 is CASSLPGQAATGELFF. CDR3 sequence (DNA): TGCGCCAGCAGCTTGCCGGGACAGGCTGCCACCGGGGAGCTGTTTTTT.

The V call is TRBV6-1, the J call TRBJ1-4, with 7 positions matching TRBD1. Germline CDR1 is MNHNS and CDR2 is SASEGT. The J segment lost 8 bases and the V segment lost 6 bases, leaving 9 bases of the junction unmatched. The CDR3 spans 14 residues. The CDR3 DNA is TGTGCCAGCAGGACTACAGGGGTAGGGGAAAAACTGTTTTTT. Protein product: CASRTTGVGEKLFF.

V and J are TRBV2 and TRBJ2-3; 14 nucleotides agree with TRBD2. Trimming cost V 4 bases and J 4 bases; bases outside gene matches: 4. From germline, CDR1 is SNHLY and CDR2 FYNNEI. This CDR3 contains 16 residues. CDR3 sequence (DNA): TGTGCCAGCAGTGCGCCGGGACTAGCGGGAGCAGATACGCAGTATTTT. This gives the protein CASSAPGLAGADTQYF.

The gene calls are TRBV19 and TRBJ2-5, with a tentative D call TRBD1 (5 bases). The germline V gene has CDR1 LNHDA and CDR2 SQIVND (reference sequence). The CDR3 extends over 13 amino acids. Trimming took 2 bases from V and 5 from J, leaving 9 bases between them. CDR3 protein: CASSINRLETQYF. The CDR3 bases are TGTGCCAGTAGTATAAACAGGCTGGAGACCCAGTACTTC.

With regard to this clone: One end of the junction is discordant with germline, which a read error may explain. The chain carries TRBV9 and TRBJ2-1; D remains unclear. This CDR3 region has 8 residues. Germline V lookup: CDR1 SGDLS, CDR2 YYNGEE. The CDR3 sequence is CASHKSVF. CDR3 DNA sequence: TGTGCCAGCCATAAGTCGGTCTTC.

The V call is TRBV6-5, the J call TRBJ2-3, with 10 bases lining up with TRBD2. The germline V gene encodes CDR1 MNHEY and CDR2 SVGAGI. With 0 bases clipped from V and 3 bases from J, the junction kept 0 bases outside the gene matches. The CDR3 extends over 15 amino acids. The DNA of the CDR3 is TGTGCCAGCAGTTACTCGACTAGCGGGACAGATACGCAGTATTTT. Its translation: CASSYSTSGTDTQYF.

This clone was recorded a few times. J is TRBJ1-5 and V is TRBV5-3; 9 nucleotides line up with TRBD1. TRBV5-3 is an ORF for which the function is uncertain. V lost 0 bases to trimming and J lost 2 bases; unmatched junction nucleotides: 12. This CDR3 region has 19 residues. CDR3 sequence (DNA): TGTGCCAGAAGCTTGGAGGGACAGGGAGGTCCGGGGGGCAATCAGCCCCAGCATTTT. Amino acid sequence: CARSLEGQGGPGGNQPQHF.

The chain joins TRBV28 to TRBJ2-3, with a tentative D call TRBD2 (6 bases). This CDR3 comprises 14 residues. V was shortened by 1 base and J by 5 bases, with 10 bases between the two germline ends. The germline CDR1 and CDR2 sequences are MDHEN and SYDVKM. CDR3 amino acids: CASSLSLAQDTQYF. The CDR3 nucleotides read TGTGCCAGCAGTTTATCACTAGCCCAAGATACGCAGTATTTT.

This clone was counted once. The rearrangement links TRBV7-2 to TRBJ1-2; D possibly corresponds to TRBD1 (5 bases). The germline V gene has CDR1 SGHTA and CDR2 FQGNSA. The CDR3 sequence is 14 residues long. V was pared by 2 bases and J by 4 bases, with 11 bases between. Here the CDR3 DNA reads TGTGCCAGCAGCTTAAGTCTGGGGCTCTATGGCTACACCTTC. It yields the protein CASSLSLGLYGYTF.

The chain has TRBV4-1 and TRBJ1-2; TRBD1 agrees at 7 bases. CDR1 is MGHRA and CDR2 is YSYEKL in the germline V gene. Trimming at V came to 3 bases and at J to 5 bases, leaving 3 bases not matched to a gene. The CDR3 runs to 13 residues. The CDR3 protein is CASSQGTAYGYTF. CDR3 DNA: TGCGCCAGCAGCCAGGGGACAGCTTATGGCTACACCTTC.

J is TRBJ2-3 and V is TRBV7-9; the match to TRBD2 covers 7 bases. CDR1 is SEHNR and CDR2 is FQNEAQ in the germline V gene (reference sequence). The length of the CDR3 is 15 residues. The V gene end was trimmed by 3 bases and the J gene end by 4 bases; junction bases not matched to a gene: 7. The CDR3 DNA reads as TGTGCCAGCAGCTTCACGGGGGGAACAGCAGATACGCAGTATTTT. The encoded protein is CASSFTGGTADTQYF.

The V call is TRBV28, the J call TRBJ1-5, with D perhaps matching TRBD1 (5 bases). This CDR3 contains 14 residues. Trimming removed 3 bases at V and 0 bases at J, with 6 bases between. Germline CDR1 reads MDHEN; CDR2 reads SYDVKM. The CDR3 loop reads CASSFDSSNQPQHF. The CDR3 nucleotides are TGTGCCAGCAGTTTTGACAGTAGCAATCAGCCCCAGCATTTT.

CDR3 in amino acids: CASSTGQGGYYNEQFF. The CDR3 DNA reads TGTGCCAGCAGCACGGGACAGGGGGGGTACTACAATGAGCAGTTCTTC. The chain has TRBV7-3 and TRBJ2-1; the match to TRBD1 covers 11 bases. V gave up 5 bases and J gave up 3 bases; unmatched junction bases: 6. Germline CDR1 reads SGHTA; CDR2 reads FQGTGA. The CDR3 sequence is 16 residues long. Full variable domain (remainder filled in from reference TRBV7-3 and TRBJ2-1): GAGVSQTPSNKVTEKGKYVELRCDPISGHTALYWYRQSLGQGPEFLIYFQGTGAADDSGLPNDRFFAVRPEGSVSTLKIQRTERGDSAVYLCASSTGQGGYYNEQFFGPGTRLTVL.

This clone has a handful of counts. This chain connects TRBV19 to TRBJ2-3, with TRBD2 identical over 11 bases. Germline-derived CDR1 and CDR2 are LNHDA and SQIVND (reference sequence). The V and J ends lost 5 bases and 4 bases, in that order; junction bases with no gene match: 8. The CDR3 runs 16 residues. This CDR3 is CASSSIAGGLADTQYF. The CDR3 DNA reads TGTGCCAGTAGTTCAATAGCGGGAGGGTTAGCAGATACGCAGTATTTT.

The chain recombines TRBV19 with TRBJ2-7; 12 bases match TRBD1. The germline V gene encodes CDR1 LNHDA and CDR2 SQIVND (reference sequence). V was pared by 5 bases and J by 7 bases, with 9 bases of the junction left unmatched. This CDR3 comprises 15 residues. The CDR3: CASSLSGTGGQEQYF. Here the CDR3 DNA reads TGTGCCAGTAGTCTATCCGGGACAGGGGGCCAGGAGCAGTACTTC.